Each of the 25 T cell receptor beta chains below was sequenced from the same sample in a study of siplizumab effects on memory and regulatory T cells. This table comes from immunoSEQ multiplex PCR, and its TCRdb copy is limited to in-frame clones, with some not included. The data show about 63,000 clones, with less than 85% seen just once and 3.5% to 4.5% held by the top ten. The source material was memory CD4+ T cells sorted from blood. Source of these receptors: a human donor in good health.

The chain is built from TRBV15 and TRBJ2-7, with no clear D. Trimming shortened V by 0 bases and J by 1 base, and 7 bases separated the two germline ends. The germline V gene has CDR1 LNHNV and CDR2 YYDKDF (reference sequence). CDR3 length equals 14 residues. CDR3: CATSRDQASYEQYF. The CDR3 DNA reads TGTGCCACCAGCAGAGATCAGGCTTCCTACGAGCAGTACTTC.

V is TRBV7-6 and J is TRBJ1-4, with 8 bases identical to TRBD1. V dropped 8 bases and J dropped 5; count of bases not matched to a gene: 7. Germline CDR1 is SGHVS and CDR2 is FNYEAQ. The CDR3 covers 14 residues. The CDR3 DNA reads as TGTGCCAGCCGACAGGGGCATCAAAATGAAAAACTGTTTTTT. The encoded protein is CASRQGHQNEKLFF. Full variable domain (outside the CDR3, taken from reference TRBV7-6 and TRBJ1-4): GAGVSQSPRYKVTKRGQDVALRCDPISGHVSLYWYRQALGQGPEFLTYFNYEAQQDKSGLPNDRFSAERPEGSISTLTIQRTEQRDSAMYRCASRQGHQNEKLFFGSGTQLSVL.

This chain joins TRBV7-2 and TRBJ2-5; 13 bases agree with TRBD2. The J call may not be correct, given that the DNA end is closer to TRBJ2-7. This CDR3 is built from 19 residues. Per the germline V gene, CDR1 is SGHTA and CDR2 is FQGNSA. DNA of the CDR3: TGTGCCAGCAGCAGCCAAGGACTAGCGGGAGCCCGATGGGCCTACGAGCAGTACTTC. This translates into CASSSQGLAGARWAYEQYF.

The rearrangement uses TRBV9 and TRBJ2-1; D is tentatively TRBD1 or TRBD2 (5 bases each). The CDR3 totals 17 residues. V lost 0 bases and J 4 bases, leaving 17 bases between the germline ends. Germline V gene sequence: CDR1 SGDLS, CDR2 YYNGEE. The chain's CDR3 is CASSVGGASGPYNEQFF. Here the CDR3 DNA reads TGTGCCAGCAGCGTAGGTGGGGCAAGCGGACCTTACAATGAGCAGTTCTTC.

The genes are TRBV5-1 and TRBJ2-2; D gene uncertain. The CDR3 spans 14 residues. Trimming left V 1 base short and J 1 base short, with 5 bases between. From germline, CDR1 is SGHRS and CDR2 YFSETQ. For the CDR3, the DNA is TGCGCCAGCAGCTTGCAGGAGAACACCGGGGAGCTGTTTTTT. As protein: CASSLQENTGELFF.

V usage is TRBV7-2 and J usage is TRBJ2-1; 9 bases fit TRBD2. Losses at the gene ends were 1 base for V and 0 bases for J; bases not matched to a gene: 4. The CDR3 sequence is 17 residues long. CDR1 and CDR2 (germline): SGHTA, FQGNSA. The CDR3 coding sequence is TGTGCCAGCAGCTTAGGACTAGCGGAAGGCTCCTACAATGAGCAGTTCTTC. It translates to CASSLGLAEGSYNEQFF.

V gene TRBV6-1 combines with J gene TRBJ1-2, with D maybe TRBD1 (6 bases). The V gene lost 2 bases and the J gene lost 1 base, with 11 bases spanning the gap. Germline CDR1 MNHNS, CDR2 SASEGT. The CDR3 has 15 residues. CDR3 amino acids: CASSEMWGLNYGYTF. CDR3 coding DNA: TGTGCCAGCAGTGAAATGTGGGGGCTTAACTATGGCTACACCTTC.

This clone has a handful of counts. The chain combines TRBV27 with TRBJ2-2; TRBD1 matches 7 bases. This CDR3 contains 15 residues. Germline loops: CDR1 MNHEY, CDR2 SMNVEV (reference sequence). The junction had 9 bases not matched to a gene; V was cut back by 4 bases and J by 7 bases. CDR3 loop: CASSYLGQGDGELFF. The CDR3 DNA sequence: TGTGCCAGCAGTTACCTAGGGCAGGGGGACGGGGAGCTGTTTTTT.

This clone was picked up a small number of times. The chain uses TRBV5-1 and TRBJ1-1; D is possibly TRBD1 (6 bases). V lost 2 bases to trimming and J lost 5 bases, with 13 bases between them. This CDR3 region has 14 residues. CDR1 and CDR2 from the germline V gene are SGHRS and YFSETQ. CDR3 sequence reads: CASSFIRGETEAFF. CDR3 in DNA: TGCGCCAGCAGCTTTATCAGGGGCGAAACTGAAGCTTTCTTT.

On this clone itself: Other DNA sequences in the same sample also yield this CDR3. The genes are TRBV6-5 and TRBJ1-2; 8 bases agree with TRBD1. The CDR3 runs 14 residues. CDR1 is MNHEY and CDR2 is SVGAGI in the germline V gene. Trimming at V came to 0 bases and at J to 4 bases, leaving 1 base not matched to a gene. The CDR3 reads CASSYSTGGYGYTF. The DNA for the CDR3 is TGTGCCAGCAGTTACTCCACAGGGGGCTATGGCTACACCTTC.

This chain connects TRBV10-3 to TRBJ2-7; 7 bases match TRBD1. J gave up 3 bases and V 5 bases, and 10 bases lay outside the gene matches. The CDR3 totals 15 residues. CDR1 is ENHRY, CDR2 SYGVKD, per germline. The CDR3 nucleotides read TGTGCCATCAGTATCTTGACAGGGAAAGGCTACGAGCAGTACTTC. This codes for CAISILTGKGYEQYF.

In DNA form, the CDR3 reads TGTGCCAGCAGCCTACAAAGGGGACCGCCGGACACTGAAGCTTTCTTT. Its translation is CASSLQRGPPDTEAFF. J is TRBJ1-1 and V is TRBV5-6; a possible D gene is TRBD1 (5 bases). This CDR3 has 16 amino acids. Germline V gene data show CDR1 as SGHDT and CDR2 as YYEEEE. With 4 bases removed from V and 3 bases from J, the gap between germline ends came to 19 bases.

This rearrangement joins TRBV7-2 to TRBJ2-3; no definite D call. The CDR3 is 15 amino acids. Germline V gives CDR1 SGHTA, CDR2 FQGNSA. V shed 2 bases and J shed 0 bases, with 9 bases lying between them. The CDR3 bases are TGTGCCAGCAGCTTAAACCCACTCAGCACAGATACGCAGTATTTT. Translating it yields CASSLNPLSTDTQYF.

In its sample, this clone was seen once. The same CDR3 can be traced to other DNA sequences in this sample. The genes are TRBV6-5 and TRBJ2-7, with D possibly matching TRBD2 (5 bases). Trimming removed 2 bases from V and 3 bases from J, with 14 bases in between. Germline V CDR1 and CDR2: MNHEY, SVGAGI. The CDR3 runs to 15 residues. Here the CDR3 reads CASSYRSGNGYEQYF. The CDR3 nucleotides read TGTGCCAGCAGTTACCGATCGGGGAACGGCTACGAGCAGTACTTC.

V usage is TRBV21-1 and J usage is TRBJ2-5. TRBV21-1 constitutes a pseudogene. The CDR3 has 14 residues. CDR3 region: CASSKGRTQETQYF. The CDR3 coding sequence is TGTGCCAGCAGCAAAGGCAGGACCCAAGAGACCCAGTACTTC.

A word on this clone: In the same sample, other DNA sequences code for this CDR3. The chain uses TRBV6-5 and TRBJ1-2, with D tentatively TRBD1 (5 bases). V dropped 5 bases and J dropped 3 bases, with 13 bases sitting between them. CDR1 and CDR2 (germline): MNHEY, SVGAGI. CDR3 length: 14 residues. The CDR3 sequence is CASSSAGTDYGYTF. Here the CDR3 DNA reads TGTGCCAGCAGTAGCGCCGGGACTGACTATGGCTACACCTTC.

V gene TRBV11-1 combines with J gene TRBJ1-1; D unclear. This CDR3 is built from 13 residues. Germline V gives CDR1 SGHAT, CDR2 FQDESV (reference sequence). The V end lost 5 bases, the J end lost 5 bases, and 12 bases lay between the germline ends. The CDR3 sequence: CASSLGEKTEAFF. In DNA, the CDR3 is TGTGCCAGCAGCCTCGGGGAGAAAACTGAAGCTTTCTTT.

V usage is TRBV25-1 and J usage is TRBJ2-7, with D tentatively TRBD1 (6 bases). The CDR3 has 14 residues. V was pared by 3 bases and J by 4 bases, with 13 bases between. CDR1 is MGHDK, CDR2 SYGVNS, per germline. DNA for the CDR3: TGTGCCAGCAGTGACTCCGGACAGTTGTACGAGCAGTACTTC. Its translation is CASSDSGQLYEQYF.

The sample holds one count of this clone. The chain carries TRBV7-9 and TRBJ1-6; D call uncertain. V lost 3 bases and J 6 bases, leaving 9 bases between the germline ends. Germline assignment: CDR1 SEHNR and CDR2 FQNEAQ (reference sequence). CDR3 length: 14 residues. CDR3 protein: CASSFPLRNSPLHF. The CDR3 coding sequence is TGTGCCAGCAGCTTTCCATTACGTAATTCACCCCTCCACTTT.

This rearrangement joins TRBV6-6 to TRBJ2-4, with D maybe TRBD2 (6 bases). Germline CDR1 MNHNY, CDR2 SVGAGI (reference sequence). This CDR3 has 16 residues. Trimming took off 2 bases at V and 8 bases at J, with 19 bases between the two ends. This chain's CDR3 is CASSYPKTSPAHIQYF. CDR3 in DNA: TGTGCCAGCAGTTACCCGAAAACTAGCCCGGCCCACATTCAGTACTTC.

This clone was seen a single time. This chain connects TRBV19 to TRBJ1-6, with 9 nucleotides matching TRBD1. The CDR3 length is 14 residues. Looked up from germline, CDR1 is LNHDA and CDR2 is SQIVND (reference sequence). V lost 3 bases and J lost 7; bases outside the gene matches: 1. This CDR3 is CASSIGQGNSPLHF. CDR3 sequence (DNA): TGTGCCAGTAGTATCGGACAGGGGAATTCACCCCTCCACTTT.

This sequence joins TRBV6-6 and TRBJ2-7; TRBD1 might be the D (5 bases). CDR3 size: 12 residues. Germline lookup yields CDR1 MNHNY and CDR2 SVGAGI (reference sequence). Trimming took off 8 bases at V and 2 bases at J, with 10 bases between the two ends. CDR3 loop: CASGVRAYEQYF. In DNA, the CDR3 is TGTGCCAGCGGGGTCAGGGCCTACGAGCAGTACTTC.

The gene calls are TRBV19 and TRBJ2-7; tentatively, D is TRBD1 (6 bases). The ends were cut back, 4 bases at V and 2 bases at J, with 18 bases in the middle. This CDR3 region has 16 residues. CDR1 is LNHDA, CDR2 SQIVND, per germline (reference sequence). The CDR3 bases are TGTGCCAGTAGTACGTCAGGGGATGGTCGTACCTACGAGCAGTACTTC. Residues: CASSTSGDGRTYEQYF.

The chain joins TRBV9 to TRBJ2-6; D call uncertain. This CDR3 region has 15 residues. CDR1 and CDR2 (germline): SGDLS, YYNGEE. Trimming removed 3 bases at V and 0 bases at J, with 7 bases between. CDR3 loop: CASSGRSSGANVLTF. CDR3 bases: TGTGCCAGCAGCGGGAGAAGCTCTGGGGCCAACGTCCTGACTTTC.

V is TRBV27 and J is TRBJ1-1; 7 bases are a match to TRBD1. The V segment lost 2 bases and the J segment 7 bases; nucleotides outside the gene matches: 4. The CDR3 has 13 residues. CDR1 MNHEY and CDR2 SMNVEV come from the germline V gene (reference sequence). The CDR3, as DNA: TGTGCCAGCAGTTTAGGGACAGACTTTGAAGCTTTCTTT. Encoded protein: CASSLGTDFEAFF.